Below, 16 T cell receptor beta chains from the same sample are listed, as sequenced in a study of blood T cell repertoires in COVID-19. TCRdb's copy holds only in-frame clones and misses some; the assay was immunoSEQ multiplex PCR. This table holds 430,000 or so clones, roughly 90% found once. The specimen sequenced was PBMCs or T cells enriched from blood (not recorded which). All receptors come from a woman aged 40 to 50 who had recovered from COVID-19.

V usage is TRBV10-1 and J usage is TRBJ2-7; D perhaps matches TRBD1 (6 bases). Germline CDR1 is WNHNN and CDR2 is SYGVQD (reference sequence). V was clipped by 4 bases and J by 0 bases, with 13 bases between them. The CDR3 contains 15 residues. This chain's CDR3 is CASSVFGTSSYEQYF. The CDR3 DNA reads TGCGCCAGCAGTGTTTTCGGGACAAGCTCCTACGAGCAGTACTTC.

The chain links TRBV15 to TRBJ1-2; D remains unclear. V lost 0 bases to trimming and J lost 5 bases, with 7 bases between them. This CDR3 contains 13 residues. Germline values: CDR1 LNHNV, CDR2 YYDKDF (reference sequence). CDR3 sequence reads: CATSRDLQYGYTF. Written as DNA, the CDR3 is TGTGCCACCAGCAGAGATCTCCAGTATGGCTACACCTTC.

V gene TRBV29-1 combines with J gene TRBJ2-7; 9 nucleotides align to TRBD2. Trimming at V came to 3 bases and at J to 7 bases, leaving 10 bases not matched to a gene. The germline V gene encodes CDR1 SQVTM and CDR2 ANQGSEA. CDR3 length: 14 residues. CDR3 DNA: TGCAGCGTTGAGGTAGCGGGAGTCTGGAGGGAGCAGTACTTC. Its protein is CSVEVAGVWREQYF.

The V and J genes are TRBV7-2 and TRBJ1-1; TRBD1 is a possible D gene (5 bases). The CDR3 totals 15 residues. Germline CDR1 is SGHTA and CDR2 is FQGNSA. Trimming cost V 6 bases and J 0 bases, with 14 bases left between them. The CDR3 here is CASRQGAGMNTEAFF. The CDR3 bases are TGTGCCAGCAGGCAGGGCGCCGGAATGAACACTGAAGCTTTCTTT. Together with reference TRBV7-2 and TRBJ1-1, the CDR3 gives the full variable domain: GAGVSQSPSNKVTEKGKDVELRCDPISGHTALYWYRQSLGQGLEFLIYFQGNSAPDKSGLPSDRFSAERTGGSVSTLTIQRTQQEDSAVYLCASRQGAGMNTEAFFGQGTRLTVV.

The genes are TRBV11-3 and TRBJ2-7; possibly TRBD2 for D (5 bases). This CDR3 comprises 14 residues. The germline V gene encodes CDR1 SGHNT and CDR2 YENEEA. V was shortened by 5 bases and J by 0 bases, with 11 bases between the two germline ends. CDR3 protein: CASSLGVSSYEQYF. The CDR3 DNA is TGTGCCAGCAGCCTCGGGGTATCCTCCTACGAGCAGTACTTC.

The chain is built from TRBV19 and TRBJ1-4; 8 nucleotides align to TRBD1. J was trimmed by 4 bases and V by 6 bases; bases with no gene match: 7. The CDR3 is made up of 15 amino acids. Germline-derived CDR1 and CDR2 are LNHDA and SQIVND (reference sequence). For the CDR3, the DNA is TGTGCCAGTAGGTACACCGGGACAGGTAATGAAAAACTGTTTTTT. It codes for CASRYTGTGNEKLFF.

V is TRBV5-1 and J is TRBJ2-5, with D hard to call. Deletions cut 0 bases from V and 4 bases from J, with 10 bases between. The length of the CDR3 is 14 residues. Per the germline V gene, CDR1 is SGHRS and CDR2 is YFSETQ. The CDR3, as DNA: TGCGCCAGCAGCTTGGGCGTCAAAGTAGAGACCCAGTACTTC. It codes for CASSLGVKVETQYF.

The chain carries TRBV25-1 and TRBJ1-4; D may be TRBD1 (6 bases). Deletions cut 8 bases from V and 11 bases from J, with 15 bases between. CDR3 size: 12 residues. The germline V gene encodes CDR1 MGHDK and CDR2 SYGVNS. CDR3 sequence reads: CASRGHGQKLFF. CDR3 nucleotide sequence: TGTGCCAGCCGCGGGCATGGACAGAAACTGTTTTTT.

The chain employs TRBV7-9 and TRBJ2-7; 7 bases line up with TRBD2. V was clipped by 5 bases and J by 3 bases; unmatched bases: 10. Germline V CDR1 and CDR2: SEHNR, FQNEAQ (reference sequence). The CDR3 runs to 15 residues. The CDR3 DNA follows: TGTGCCAGCAGCGTGAGATTAGCGGGTGACTACGAGCAGTACTTC. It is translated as CASSVRLAGDYEQYF.

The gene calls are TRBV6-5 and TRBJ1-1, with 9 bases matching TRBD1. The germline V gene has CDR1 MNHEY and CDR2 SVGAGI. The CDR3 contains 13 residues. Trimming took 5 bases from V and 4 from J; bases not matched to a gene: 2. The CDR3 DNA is TGTGCCAGCAGTACAGGGGGCGGCACTGAAGCTTTCTTT. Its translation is CASSTGGGTEAFF.

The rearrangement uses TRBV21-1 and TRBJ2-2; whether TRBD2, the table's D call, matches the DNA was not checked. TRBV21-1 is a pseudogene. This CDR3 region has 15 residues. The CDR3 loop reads CASSKGTSFTGELFF. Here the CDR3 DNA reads TGTGCCAGCAGCAAAGGGACTAGTTTCACCGGGGAGCTGTTTTTT.

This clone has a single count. In nucleotides, the CDR3 is TGTGCCAGCAGTTTATCGGGATTCCTTAGAGGACAAGAGCAGTTCTTC. It codes for CASSLSGFLRGQEQFF. The chain uses TRBV27 and TRBJ2-1, with D maybe TRBD1 (5 bases). The germline V and J ends were trimmed by 0 bases and 10 bases, with 19 bases remaining between them. The CDR3 totals 16 residues. Looked up from germline, CDR1 is MNHEY and CDR2 is SMNVEV (reference sequence).

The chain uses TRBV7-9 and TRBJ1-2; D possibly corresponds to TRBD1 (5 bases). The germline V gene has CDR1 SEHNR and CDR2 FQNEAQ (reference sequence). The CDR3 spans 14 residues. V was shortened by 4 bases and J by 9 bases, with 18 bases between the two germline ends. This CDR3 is CASSSSRARGSYTF. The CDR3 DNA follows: TGTGCCAGCAGCTCCTCCAGGGCTCGCGGTAGCTACACCTTC.

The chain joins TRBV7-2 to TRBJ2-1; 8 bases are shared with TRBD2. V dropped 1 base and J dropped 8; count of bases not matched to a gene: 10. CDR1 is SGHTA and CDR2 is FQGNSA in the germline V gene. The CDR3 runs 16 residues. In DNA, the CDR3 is TGTGCCAGCAGCTTAGGCGTCCAGCGGGAGTTAGATGAGCAGTTCTTC. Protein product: CASSLGVQRELDEQFF.

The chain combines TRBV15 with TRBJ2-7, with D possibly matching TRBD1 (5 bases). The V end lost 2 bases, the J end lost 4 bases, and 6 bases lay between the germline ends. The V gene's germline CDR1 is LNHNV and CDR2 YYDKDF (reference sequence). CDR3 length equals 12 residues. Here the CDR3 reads CATSRPGYEQYF. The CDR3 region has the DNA TGTGCCACCAGCAGACCAGGGTACGAGCAGTACTTC.

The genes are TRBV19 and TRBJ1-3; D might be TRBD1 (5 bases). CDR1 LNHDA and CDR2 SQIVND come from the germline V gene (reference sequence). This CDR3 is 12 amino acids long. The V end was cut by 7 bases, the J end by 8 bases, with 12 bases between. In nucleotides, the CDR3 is TGTGCCAGTACCATGGAGGGGTACACCATATATTTT. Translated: CASTMEGYTIYF.